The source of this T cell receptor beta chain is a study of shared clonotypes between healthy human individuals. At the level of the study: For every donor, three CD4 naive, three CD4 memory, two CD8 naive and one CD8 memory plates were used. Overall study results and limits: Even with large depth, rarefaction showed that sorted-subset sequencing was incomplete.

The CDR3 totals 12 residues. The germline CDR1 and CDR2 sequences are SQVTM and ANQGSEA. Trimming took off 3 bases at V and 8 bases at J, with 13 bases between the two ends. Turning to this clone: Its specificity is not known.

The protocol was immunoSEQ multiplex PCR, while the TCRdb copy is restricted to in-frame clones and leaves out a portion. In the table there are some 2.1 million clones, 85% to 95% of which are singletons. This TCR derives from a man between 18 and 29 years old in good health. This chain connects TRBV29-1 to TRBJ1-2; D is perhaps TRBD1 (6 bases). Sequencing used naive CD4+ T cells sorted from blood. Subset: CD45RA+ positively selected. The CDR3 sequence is CSVDRGARGYTF. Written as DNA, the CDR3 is TGCAGCGTTGACAGGGGCGCGAGGGGCTACACCTTC.